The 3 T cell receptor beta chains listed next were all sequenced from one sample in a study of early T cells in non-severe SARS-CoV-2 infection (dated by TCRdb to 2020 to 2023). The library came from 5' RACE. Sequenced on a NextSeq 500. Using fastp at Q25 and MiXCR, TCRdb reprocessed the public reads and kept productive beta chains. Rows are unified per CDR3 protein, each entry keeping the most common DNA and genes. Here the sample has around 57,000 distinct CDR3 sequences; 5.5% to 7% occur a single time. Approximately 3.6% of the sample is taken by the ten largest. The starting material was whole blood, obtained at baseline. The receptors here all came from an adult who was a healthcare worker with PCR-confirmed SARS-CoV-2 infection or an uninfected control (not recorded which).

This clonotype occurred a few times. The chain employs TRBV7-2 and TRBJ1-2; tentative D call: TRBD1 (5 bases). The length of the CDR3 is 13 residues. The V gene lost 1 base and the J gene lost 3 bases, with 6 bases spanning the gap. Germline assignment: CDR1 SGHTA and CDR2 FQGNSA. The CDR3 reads CASSLGQYYGYTF. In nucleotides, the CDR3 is TGTGCCAGCAGCTTAGGACAGTACTATGGCTACACCTTC. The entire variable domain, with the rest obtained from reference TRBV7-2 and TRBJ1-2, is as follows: GAGVSQSPSNKVTEKGKDVELRCDPISGHTALYWYRQSLGQGLEFLIYFQGNSAPDKSGLPSDRFSAERTGGSVSTLTIQRTQQEDSAVYLCASSLGQYYGYTFGSGTRLTVV.

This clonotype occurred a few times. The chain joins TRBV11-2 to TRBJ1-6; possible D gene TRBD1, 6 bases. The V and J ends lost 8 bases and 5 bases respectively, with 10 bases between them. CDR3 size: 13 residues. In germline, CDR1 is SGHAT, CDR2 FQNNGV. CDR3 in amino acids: CASSGTHNSPLHF. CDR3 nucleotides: TGTGCCAGCTCCGGGACACATAATTCACCCCTCCACTTT.

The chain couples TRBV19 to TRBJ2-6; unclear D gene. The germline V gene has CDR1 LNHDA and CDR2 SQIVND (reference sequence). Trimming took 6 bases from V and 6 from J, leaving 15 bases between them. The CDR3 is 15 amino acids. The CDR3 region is CASSSHSPSANVLTF. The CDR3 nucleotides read TGTGCCAGTAGCTCGCACAGTCCCTCGGCCAACGTCCTGACTTTC.